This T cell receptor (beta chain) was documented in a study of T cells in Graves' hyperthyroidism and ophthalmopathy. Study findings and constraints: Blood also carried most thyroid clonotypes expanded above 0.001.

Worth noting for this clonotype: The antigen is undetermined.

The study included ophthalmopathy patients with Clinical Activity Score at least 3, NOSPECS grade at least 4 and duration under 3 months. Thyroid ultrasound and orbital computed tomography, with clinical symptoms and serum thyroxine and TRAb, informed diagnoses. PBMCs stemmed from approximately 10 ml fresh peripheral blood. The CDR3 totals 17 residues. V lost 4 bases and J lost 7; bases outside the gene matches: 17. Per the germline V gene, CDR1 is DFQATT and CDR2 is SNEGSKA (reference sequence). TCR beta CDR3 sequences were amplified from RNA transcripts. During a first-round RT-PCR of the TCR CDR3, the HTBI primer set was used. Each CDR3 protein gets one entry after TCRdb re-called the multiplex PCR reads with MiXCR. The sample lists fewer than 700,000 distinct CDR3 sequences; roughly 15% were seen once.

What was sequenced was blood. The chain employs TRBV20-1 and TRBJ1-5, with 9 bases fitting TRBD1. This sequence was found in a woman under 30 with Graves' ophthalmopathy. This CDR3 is CSATERTGAGLSQPQHF. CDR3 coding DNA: TGCAGTGCTACAGAGAGGACAGGGGCAGGATTAAGCCAGCCCCAGCATTTT.